These 9 T cell receptor beta chains originate from one sample sequenced in a study of long-term antiretroviral therapy in people with HIV. Samples were assayed with immunoSEQ v3.0 at survey level. Some clones are missing from TCRdb's copy, which holds only in-frame ones; the method was immunoSEQ multiplex PCR. In the table there are fewer than 30,000 clones, more than 85% of which are singletons. Sequencing used unsorted PBMCs, obtained around 2.6 years after starting antiretroviral therapy. These receptors were obtained from a man aged 35 to 55 with HIV.

The chain couples TRBV28 to TRBJ2-1; D unclear. The V and J ends lost 6 bases and 0 bases respectively, with 27 bases between them. There are 20 residues in the CDR3. Germline values: CDR1 MDHEN, CDR2 SYDVKM. CDR3 nucleotide sequence: TGTGCCAGCAGCCCTTTTTGGGCAGACCAGATTTGGGGCTCCTACAATGAGCAGTTCTTC. Its translation: CASSPFWADQIWGSYNEQFF.

The V gene is TRBV5-1, the J gene TRBJ2-7; tentatively, D is TRBD2 (6 bases). Trimming shortened V by 5 bases and J by 5 bases, and 11 bases separated the two germline ends. Germline lookup yields CDR1 SGHRS and CDR2 YFSETQ. The CDR3 sequence is 12 residues long. The chain's CDR3 is CASRDYIDEQYF. DNA for the CDR3: TGCGCCAGCAGGGACTATATCGACGAGCAGTACTTC.

V gene TRBV5-1 combines with J gene TRBJ1-4; possible D gene TRBD1, 6 bases. Trimming took 0 bases from V and 7 from J, leaving 13 bases between them. CDR3 length equals 15 residues. The germline gives CDR1 SGHRS, CDR2 YFSETQ. As DNA, the CDR3 is TGCGCCAGCAGCTTGGAAGGGGGGCCGGGTGAAAAACTGTTTTTT. Its translation: CASSLEGGPGEKLFF.

V is TRBV30 and J is TRBJ2-7, with D maybe TRBD2 (5 bases). Germline V gene lookup returns CDR1 GTSNPN and CDR2 SVGIG (reference sequence). V was clipped by 4 bases and J by 5 bases, with 12 bases between them. The CDR3 contains 12 residues. In nucleotides, the CDR3 is TGTGCCTGGATAAAGCGGTACAACGAGCAGTACTTC. Protein sequence: CAWIKRYNEQYF.

This chain joins TRBV28 and TRBJ1-2; 10 nucleotides match TRBD1. This CDR3 has 15 residues. V lost 5 bases to trimming and J lost 8 bases; unmatched junction nucleotides: 11. CDR1 and CDR2 from the germline V gene are MDHEN and SYDVKM. CDR3 region: CASSDMTGGAGGYTF. DNA of the CDR3: TGTGCCAGCAGTGACATGACAGGGGGCGCGGGGGGCTACACCTTC.

The chain carries TRBV7-9 and TRBJ2-3; TRBD1 or TRBD2 may be the D gene (5 bases each). V was pared by 3 bases and J by 2 bases, with 12 bases between. The CDR3 contains 15 residues. Germline assignment: CDR1 SEHNR and CDR2 FQNEAQ (reference sequence). CDR3 coding DNA: TGTGCCAGCAGCTTTCGAGGGGCTTACACAGATACGCAGTATTTT. It translates to CASSFRGAYTDTQYF.

V is TRBV11-2 and J is TRBJ1-4; the match to TRBD1 covers 12 bases. CDR1 and CDR2 (germline): SGHAT, FQNNGV. CDR3 length equals 17 residues. Trimming removed 4 bases from V and 7 bases from J; junction bases left unmatched: 10. CDR3 loop: CASSSSRDRGRSEKLFF. CDR3 coding DNA: TGTGCCAGCAGCTCGTCCCGGGACAGGGGGCGCAGTGAAAAACTGTTTTTT.

The rearrangement links TRBV2 to TRBJ1-6; unclear D gene. The CDR3 has 14 amino acids. Between the trimmed V and J ends, which lost 4 bases and 2 bases, there was a span of 6 bases. Looked up from germline, CDR1 is SNHLY and CDR2 is FYNNEI. As DNA, the CDR3 is TGTGCCAGCAGTGCGGCGGCCTATAATTCACCCCTCCACTTT. It translates to CASSAAAYNSPLHF.

V is TRBV28 and J is TRBJ2-5; a possible D gene is TRBD1 (6 bases). Germline assignment: CDR1 MDHEN and CDR2 SYDVKM. The CDR3 extends over 14 amino acids. Trimming took off 8 bases at V and 6 bases at J, with 19 bases between the two ends. CDR3 DNA sequence: TGTGCCAGCGGGGAACAGGGATTCAGCCAGACCCAGTACTTC. Translated, it gives CASGEQGFSQTQYF.